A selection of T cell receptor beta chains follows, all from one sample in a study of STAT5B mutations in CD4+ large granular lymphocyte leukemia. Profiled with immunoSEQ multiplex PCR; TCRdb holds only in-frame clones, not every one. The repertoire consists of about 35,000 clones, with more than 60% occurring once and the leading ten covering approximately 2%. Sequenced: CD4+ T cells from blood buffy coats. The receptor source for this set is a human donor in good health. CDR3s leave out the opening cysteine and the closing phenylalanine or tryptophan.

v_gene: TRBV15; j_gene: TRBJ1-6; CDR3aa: ATSRDRTGSRSPLH
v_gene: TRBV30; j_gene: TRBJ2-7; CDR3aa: ASTGGSSYEQY
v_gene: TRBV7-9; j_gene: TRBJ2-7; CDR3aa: ASSPVAGGYEQY
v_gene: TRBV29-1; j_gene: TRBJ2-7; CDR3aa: SVEEHSTGTGPSEQY
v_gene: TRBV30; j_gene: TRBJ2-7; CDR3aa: AWIPQGGTYEQY
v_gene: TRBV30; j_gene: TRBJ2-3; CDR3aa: AWSALGQGISDTQY
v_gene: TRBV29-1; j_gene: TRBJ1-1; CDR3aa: SVTGTMNTEAF
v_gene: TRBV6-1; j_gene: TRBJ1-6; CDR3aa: ASSDVSPLH
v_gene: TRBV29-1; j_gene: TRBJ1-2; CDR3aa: SVAVGTGFYGYT
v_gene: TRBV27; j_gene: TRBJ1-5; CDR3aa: ASRVASGHPYQPQH
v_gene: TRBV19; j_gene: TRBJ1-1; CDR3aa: ASSNPGQNTEAF
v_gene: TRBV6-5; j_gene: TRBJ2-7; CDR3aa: ASRRGQGAGEQY
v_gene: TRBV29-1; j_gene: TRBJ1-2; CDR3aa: SVTQTGHYGYT
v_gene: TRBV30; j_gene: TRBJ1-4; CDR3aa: AWSNYFQGDRGRERDEKLF
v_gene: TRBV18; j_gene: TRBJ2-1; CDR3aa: ASSPQDRGSYNEQF
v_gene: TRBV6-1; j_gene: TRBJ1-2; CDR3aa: ATALVGAGYT
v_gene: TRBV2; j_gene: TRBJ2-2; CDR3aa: ATIKEANTGELF
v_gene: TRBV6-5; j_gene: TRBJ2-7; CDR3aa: ASSRGTAYEQY
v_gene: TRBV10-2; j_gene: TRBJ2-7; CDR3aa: ASSVAGYEQY
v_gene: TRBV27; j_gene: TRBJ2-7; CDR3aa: ASSTDRGSYEQY
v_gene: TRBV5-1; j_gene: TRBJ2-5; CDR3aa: ASSLVGILEETQY
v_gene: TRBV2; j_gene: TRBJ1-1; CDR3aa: ASSEARAHRNTEAF
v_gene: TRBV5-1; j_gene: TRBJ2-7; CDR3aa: ASSGYSYEQY
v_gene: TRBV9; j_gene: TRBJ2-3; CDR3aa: ASSVVPVTDTQY
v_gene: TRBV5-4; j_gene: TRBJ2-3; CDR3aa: ASSLGLLAATDTQY
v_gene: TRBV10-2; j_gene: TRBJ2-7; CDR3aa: ASSEARGGHEQY
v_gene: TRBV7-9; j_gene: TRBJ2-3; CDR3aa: ASSLQWGHTDTQY
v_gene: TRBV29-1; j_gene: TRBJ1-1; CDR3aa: SVEAFRQGNTEAF
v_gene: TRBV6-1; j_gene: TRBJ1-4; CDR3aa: ASSEQIPATNEKLF